This TCR beta chain is from a study of radiotherapy plus CTLA-4 blockade in lung cancer (dated by TCRdb to 2017 to 2018). At the level of the whole study: Among enrolled patients, 18% had an objective response and around 33% reached disease control. Points the paper makes about the study in general: After treatment with radiotherapy and ipilimumab, TCR clones that originated in tumors expanded in peripheral blood. Increased serum interferon-beta after radiation, together with early dynamic changes in blood T cell clones, were reported to be the strongest predictors of response.

Comment on this clone: Its binding antigen is unknown. Base qualities are not at hand, and no much larger clone is one base apart.

The study tested focal radiation therapy combined with CTLA-4 blockade (ipilimumab) in patients with chemo-refractory metastatic non-small-cell lung cancer. Library creation used the immunoSEQ multiplex PCR assay. Here the immuneACCESS table is served through TCRdb, limited to in-frame sequences with V and J called. Missing clones are a known gap in these copies; in checked studies unresolved V genes cover under half, and the rest lacks a known reason. The sample includes about 97,000 clones, with under 85% observed a single time. The ten largest make up about 3% of the sample. The trim is 2 bases for V and 6 bases for J, with a gap of 11 bases between the germline ends. CDR1 SGHKS and CDR2 YYEKEE are derived from the germline V gene (reference sequence). Including the terminal cysteine and phenylalanine, the CDR3 comprises 14 residues. Kept here is only the CDR3 DNA, which spans 42 bases and is read in frame from base 1.

The V gene is TRBV5-5 and the J gene is TRBJ2-2; the D gene cannot be named for sure. This sample comprised peripheral blood, obtained from a patient treated with radiotherapy plus ipilimumab. The receptor was derived from a human donor with non-small cell lung cancer who had a partial response to radiotherapy plus ipilimumab. Some clones in this sample may be carry-over from other donors' samples. The CDR3 protein sequence reads: CASSLSQAAGELFF. The nucleotide sequence is given as TGTGCCAGCAGCTTATCCCAGGCTGCCGGGGAGCTGTTTTTT.